These 4 T cell receptor beta chains share one sample of origin, sequenced in a study of cytomegalovirus exposure and HLA in healthy donors. Clones were read by immunoSEQ multiplex PCR, and TCRdb kept only the in-frame ones, dropping some. The table includes roughly 300,000 clones, approximately 90% detected once. Input material: PBMCs. These TCRs come from a woman aged 30 to 39 in good health and CMV-seropositive.

V is TRBV5-1 and J is TRBJ2-3; no definite D call. Germline CDR1 is SGHRS and CDR2 is YFSETQ. This CDR3 has 13 residues. V was shortened by 2 bases and J by 3 bases, with 7 bases between the two germline ends. CDR3 sequence reads: CASSFGRTDTQYF. The CDR3 nucleotides read TGCGCCAGCAGCTTCGGCAGAACAGATACGCAGTATTTT.

The chain links TRBV27 to TRBJ2-3, with D tentatively TRBD1 (5 bases). The V gene's germline CDR1 is MNHEY and CDR2 SMNVEV (reference sequence). There are 15 residues in the CDR3. Between the trimmed V and J ends, which lost 4 bases and 6 bases, there was a span of 17 bases. The CDR3 region has the DNA TGTGCCAGCAGTTCTCATCCAGGGTCCTCGGATACGCAGTATTTT. Protein: CASSSHPGSSDTQYF.

The gene calls are TRBV6-5 and TRBJ1-5; the D gene is possibly TRBD1 (6 bases). Germline-derived CDR1 and CDR2 are MNHEY and SVGAGI. The CDR3 is 15 amino acids. The V end was cut by 6 bases, the J end by 2 bases, with 14 bases between. CDR3 region: CASRFRGIGNQPQHF. The CDR3 DNA is TGTGCCAGCAGATTCAGGGGAATCGGCAATCAGCCCCAGCATTTT.

The chain uses TRBV5-1 and TRBJ2-7; 8 nucleotides agree with TRBD1. Germline CDR1 SGHRS, CDR2 YFSETQ. This CDR3 has 14 residues. V dropped 4 bases and J dropped 1; count of bases not matched to a gene: 4. The chain's CDR3 is CASSRTGPSYEQYF. The CDR3 DNA sequence: TGCGCCAGCAGCAGGACAGGGCCGTCCTACGAGCAGTACTTC.